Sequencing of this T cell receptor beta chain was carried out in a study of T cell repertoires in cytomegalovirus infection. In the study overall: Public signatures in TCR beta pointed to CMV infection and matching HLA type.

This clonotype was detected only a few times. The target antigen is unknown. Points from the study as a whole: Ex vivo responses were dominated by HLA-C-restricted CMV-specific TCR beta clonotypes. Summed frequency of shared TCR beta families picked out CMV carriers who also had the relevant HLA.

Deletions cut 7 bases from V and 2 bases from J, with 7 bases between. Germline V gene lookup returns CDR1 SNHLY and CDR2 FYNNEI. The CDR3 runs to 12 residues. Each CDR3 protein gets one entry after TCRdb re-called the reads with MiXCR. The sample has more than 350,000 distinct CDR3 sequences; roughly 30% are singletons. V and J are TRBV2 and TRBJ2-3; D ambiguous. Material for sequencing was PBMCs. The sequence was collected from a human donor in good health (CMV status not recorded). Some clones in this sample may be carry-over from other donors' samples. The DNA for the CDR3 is TGTGCCAGCATAGGCTTCACAGATACGCAGTATTTT. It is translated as CASIGFTDTQYF.